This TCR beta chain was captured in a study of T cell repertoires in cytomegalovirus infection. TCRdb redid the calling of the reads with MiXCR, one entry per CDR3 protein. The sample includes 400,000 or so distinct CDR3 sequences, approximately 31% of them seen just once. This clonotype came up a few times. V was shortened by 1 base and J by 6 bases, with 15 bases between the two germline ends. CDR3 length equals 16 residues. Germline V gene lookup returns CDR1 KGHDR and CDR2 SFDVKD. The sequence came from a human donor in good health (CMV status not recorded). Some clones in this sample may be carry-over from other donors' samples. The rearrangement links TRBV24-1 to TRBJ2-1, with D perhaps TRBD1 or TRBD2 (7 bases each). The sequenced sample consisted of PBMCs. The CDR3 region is CATSDFETGRVNEQFF. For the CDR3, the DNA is TGTGCCACCAGTGATTTTGAGACAGGGAGGGTCAATGAGCAGTTCTTC.